The 28 T cell receptor beta chains listed next were all sequenced from one sample in a study of T cell repertoires in cytomegalovirus infection. From the reads, TCRdb called clonotypes with MiXCR, one entry per CDR3 protein. The sample holds roughly 720,000 distinct CDR3 sequences, less than 40% seen once. Specimen: PBMCs. The receptors originated from a human donor in good health (CMV status not recorded). Some clones in this sample may be carry-over from other donors' samples.

The rearrangement joins TRBV7-3 to TRBJ2-7; tentative D call: TRBD2 (6 bases). CDR1 is SGHTA and CDR2 is FQGTGA in the germline V gene. The V end lost 6 bases, the J end lost 1 base, and 19 bases lay between the germline ends. CDR3 size: 16 residues. The CDR3, as DNA: TGTGCCAGCAGTTTAGGCCCAAGTAGCGGTTCCTACGAGCAGTACTTC. Translating it yields CASSLGPSSGSYEQYF.

As to this clonotype: A read error may account for a junction end that differs from germline. The chain links TRBV27 to TRBJ1-1; D is unclear. From germline, CDR1 is MNHEY and CDR2 SMNVEV (reference sequence). The CDR3 spans 15 residues. The CDR3 reads CATSLSSSMHTEAFF. The CDR3 region has the DNA TGTGCCACCAGTTTATCCTCATCCATGCACACTGAAGCTTTTTTT.

The V gene is TRBV20-1, the J gene TRBJ2-7; 10 nucleotides line up with TRBD1. The CDR3 sequence is 15 residues long. Germline lookup yields CDR1 DFQATT and CDR2 SNEGSKA (reference sequence). The V segment lost 1 base and the J segment 0 bases; nucleotides outside the gene matches: 3. The CDR3 DNA is TGCAGTGCTAGAGCTAGGACAGGGGGCTCCTACGAGCAGTACTTC. Amino acids: CSARARTGGSYEQYF.

This sequence joins TRBV5-1 and TRBJ1-1, with a tentative D call TRBD1 (5 bases). This CDR3 is 14 amino acids long. V was trimmed by 0 bases and J by 7 bases, leaving 13 bases between them. Germline V gene lookup returns CDR1 SGHRS and CDR2 YFSETQ. In DNA form, the CDR3 reads TGCGCCAGCAGCTTGGTGTCCGGGACTAATGAAGCTTTCTTT. Protein: CASSLVSGTNEAFF. Full variable domain (missing parts from reference TRBV5-1 and TRBJ1-1): KAGVTQTPRYLIKTRGQQVTLSCSPISGHRSVSWYQQTPGQGLQFLFEYFSETQRNKGNFPGRFSGRQFSNSRSEMNVSTLELGDSALYLCASSLVSGTNEAFFGQGTRLTVV.

V and J are TRBV28 and TRBJ2-3; 7 bases are a match to TRBD1. The DNA end is a closer match to TRBJ1-5, so the J assignment may be wrong. This CDR3 comprises 16 residues. Germline CDR1 MDHEN, CDR2 SYDVKM. CDR3 bases: TGTGCCAGCAGTTCGACGAGACAGGGTCCCACAGATACGCAGCATTTT. As protein: CASSSTRQGPTDTQHF.

This clonotype was counted a few times. Here the CDR3 DNA reads TGTGCCAGCAGCCCCCCAATGAACACCGGGGAGCTGTTTTTT. This encodes CASSPPMNTGELFF. V and J are TRBV7-9 and TRBJ2-2; D is unresolved. The CDR3 consists of 14 residues. Trimming cost V 5 bases and J 1 base, with 8 bases left between them. Germline values: CDR1 SEHNR, CDR2 FQNEAQ (reference sequence). Full variable domain (missing parts from reference TRBV7-9 and TRBJ2-2): DTGVSQNPRHKITKRGQNVTFRCDPISEHNRLYWYRQTLGQGPEFLTYFQNEAQLEKSRLLSDRFSAERPKGSFSTLEIQRTEQGDSAMYLCASSPPMNTGELFFGEGSRLTVL.

The genes are TRBV28 and TRBJ2-1; maybe TRBD2 (5 bases). This CDR3 contains 15 residues. Trimming shortened V by 2 bases and J by 12 bases, and 20 bases separated the two germline ends. Germline V lookup: CDR1 MDHEN, CDR2 SYDVKM. The DNA of the CDR3 is TGTGCCAGCAGTTTAAGCCCGACGCTAGACGAGGGGCAGTTCTTC. Translating gives CASSLSPTLDEGQFF.

This clonotype was seen at least ten times. The chain couples TRBV7-8 to TRBJ1-1; unclear D gene. The CDR3 length is 16 residues. V was trimmed by 0 bases and J by 2 bases, leaving 13 bases between them. Germline CDR1 SGHVS, CDR2 FQNEAQ. The CDR3 sequence: CASSLALRGDNTEAFF. The CDR3 DNA reads TGTGCCAGCAGCTTAGCGCTTCGAGGAGACAACACTGAAGCTTTCTTT.

The table lists this clonotype with a few counts. The chain recombines TRBV4-1 with TRBJ2-1, with D perhaps TRBD1 or TRBD2 (5 bases each). CDR3 length: 13 residues. The V end lost 5 bases, the J end lost 8 bases, and 13 bases lay between the germline ends. Germline-derived CDR1 and CDR2 are MGHRA and YSYEKL. CDR3 DNA: TGCGCCAGCAGCGACCTTGGGGACGATGAGCAGTTCTTC. Amino acids: CASSDLGDDEQFF.

In this sample, this clonotype turned up a few times. The CDR3 here is CAISRTVSDTEAFF. Here the CDR3 DNA reads TGTGCCATCAGCCGGACAGTCTCGGACACTGAAGCTTTCTTT. The rearrangement links TRBV10-3 to TRBJ1-1; D might be TRBD1 (6 bases). V was clipped by 6 bases and J by 3 bases, with 14 bases between them. The CDR3 is 14 residues long. CDR1 ENHRY and CDR2 SYGVKD come from the germline V gene.

This clonotype was detected many times. The chain links TRBV6-2 or TRBV6-3 to TRBJ2-3; D gene uncertain. The CDR3 sequence is 12 residues long. Trimming took 6 bases from V and 5 from J, leaving 9 bases between them. In germline, CDR1 is MNHEY, CDR2 SVGEGT. CDR3 in DNA: TGTGCCAGCAGCACCCTGAGAGATACGCAGTATTTT. Its translation: CASSTLRDTQYF.

The chain is built from TRBV7-4 and TRBJ2-2; 10 bases match TRBD2. The CDR3 has 16 amino acids. The germline V gene has CDR1 SGHVT and CDR2 SQSDAQ. V trimming: 5 bases; J trimming: 2 bases; junction bases outside the gene matches: 5. The CDR3 loop is CASSPGTSENTGELFF. For the CDR3, the DNA is TGTGCCAGCAGCCCCGGGACTAGCGAAAACACCGGGGAGCTGTTTTTT.

This clonotype has a handful of counts. V gene TRBV7-6 combines with J gene TRBJ2-5; D tentatively reads TRBD1 or TRBD2 (5 bases each). The V gene's germline CDR1 is SGHVS and CDR2 FNYEAQ. The ends were cut back, 5 bases at V and 6 bases at J, with 10 bases in the middle. The CDR3 spans 12 residues. CDR3: CASSGGLKTQYF. DNA of the CDR3: TGTGCCAGCAGCGGGGGATTAAAGACCCAGTACTTC.

This clonotype came up once. The chain links TRBV5-4 to TRBJ2-7; maybe TRBD2 (6 bases). V lost 0 bases and J 2 bases, leaving 15 bases between the germline ends. There are 16 residues in the CDR3. In germline, CDR1 is SGHNT, CDR2 YYREEE (reference sequence). The CDR3 bases are TGTGCCAGCAGCTTGGCCGGGGGAGGCAAACCCTACGAGCAGTACTTC. Residues: CASSLAGGGKPYEQYF.

This chain links TRBV15 with TRBJ2-5; TRBD1 agrees at 8 bases. The CDR3 has 14 residues. Germline-derived CDR1 and CDR2 are LNHNV and YYDKDF (reference sequence). The J segment lost 3 bases and the V segment lost 5 bases, leaving 5 bases of the junction unmatched. CDR3 amino acids: CATSRPTGEETQYF. DNA of the CDR3: TGTGCCACCAGCCGCCCGACAGGGGAAGAGACCCAGTACTTC.

The chain has TRBV15 and TRBJ2-1, with D unclear. The V and J ends lost 1 base and 9 bases respectively, with 10 bases between them. In germline, CDR1 is LNHNV, CDR2 YYDKDF (reference sequence). The CDR3 covers 13 residues. This CDR3 reads CATSRVGKGEQFF. The CDR3 DNA sequence: TGTGCCACCAGCAGAGTAGGGAAGGGTGAGCAGTTCTTC.

Points on this clonotype: The junction differs from germline at one of its ends, possibly a read error. This sequence joins TRBV9 and TRBJ2-2; D perhaps matches TRBD1 (5 bases). The CDR3 runs to 13 residues. Germline V lookup: CDR1 SGDLS, CDR2 YYNGEE. CDR3: CAISPRVSGELFF. The CDR3 nucleotides are TGTGCCATCAGCCCCAGGGTTTCCGGGGAGCTGTTTTTT.

This clonotype was recorded a few times. Written as DNA, the CDR3 is TGTGCCAGCAGTTTGTATCGTATCCCCTACGAGCAGTACTTC. Translated: CASSLYRIPYEQYF. This chain links TRBV27 with TRBJ2-7; D ambiguous. V shed 3 bases and J shed 2 bases, with 11 bases lying between them. Germline assignment: CDR1 MNHEY and CDR2 SMNVEV (reference sequence). This CDR3 spans 14 amino acids.

The table lists this clonotype with many counts. The CDR3 nucleotides are TGTGCCAGCAGCTTAGCGGGACAAGAATACAATGAGCAGTTCTTC. Translation: CASSLAGQEYNEQFF. This sequence joins TRBV11-2 and TRBJ2-1; D might be TRBD1 (6 bases). This CDR3 contains 15 residues. V was clipped by 1 base and J by 4 bases, with 11 bases between them. Germline V gene data show CDR1 as SGHAT and CDR2 as FQNNGV.

The chain combines TRBV20-1 with TRBJ2-5; 8 bases are shared with TRBD2. V gave up 3 bases and J gave up 4 bases; unmatched junction bases: 7. CDR3 length: 14 residues. Germline values: CDR1 DFQATT, CDR2 SNEGSKA (reference sequence). The CDR3 sequence: CSASIAGIGETQYF. CDR3 bases: TGCAGTGCTAGTATAGCGGGAATTGGAGAGACCCAGTACTTC.

This clonotype occurred a few times. This chain links TRBV5-1 with TRBJ1-4, with a weak D call TRBD1 (5 bases). The CDR3 contains 14 residues. V was shortened by 6 bases and J by 1 base, with 10 bases between the two germline ends. Germline CDR1 is SGHRS and CDR2 is YFSETQ. The CDR3 protein is CASKSGGTNEKLFF. CDR3 coding DNA: TGCGCCAGCAAATCGGGGGGAACTAATGAAAAACTGTTTTTT. The full variable domain, its missing parts supplied by reference TRBV5-1 and TRBJ1-4, is KAGVTQTPRYLIKTRGQQVTLSCSPISGHRSVSWYQQTPGQGLQFLFEYFSETQRNKGNFPGRFSGRQFSNSRSEMNVSTLELGDSALYLCASKSGGTNEKLFFGSGTQLSVL.

The V gene is TRBV6-6, the J gene TRBJ2-3; TRBD2 matches 11 bases. Germline V gives CDR1 MNHNY, CDR2 SVGAGI (reference sequence). This CDR3 contains 14 residues. Losses at the gene ends were 6 bases for V and 6 bases for J; bases not matched to a gene: 5. The CDR3 spells CASSRLAGMDTQYF. CDR3 nucleotides: TGTGCCAGCAGCCGACTAGCGGGGATGGATACGCAGTATTTT.

Ten or more counts support this clonotype. The chain employs TRBV7-2 and TRBJ2-1; 11 bases agree with TRBD2. The CDR3 runs 15 residues. J was trimmed by 13 bases and V by 2 bases; bases with no gene match: 10. Germline V lookup: CDR1 SGHTA, CDR2 FQGNSA. CDR3 sequence reads: CASSLPRGSGRDQFF. The CDR3 nucleotides read TGTGCCAGCAGCTTACCCCGCGGTAGCGGGAGGGATCAGTTCTTC.

Only a few counts were recorded for this clonotype. The genes are TRBV6-1 and TRBJ2-7; 11 bases map to TRBD2. Germline CDR1 and CDR2: MNHNS and SASEGT. CDR3 length: 21 residues. After removal of 7 bases from V and 4 bases from J, the junction contained 27 bases not matched to a gene. The CDR3 is CASNLKRIAGGPSRGTYEQYF. The CDR3 nucleotides read TGTGCCAGCAACCTTAAGCGAATAGCGGGAGGGCCTTCTAGGGGAACTTACGAGCAGTACTTC.

This clonotype was counted once. The chain is built from TRBV12-3 or TRBV12-4 and TRBJ2-1; the match to TRBD2 covers 7 bases. Trimming cost V 5 bases and J 10 bases; bases outside gene matches: 8. CDR3 length: 13 residues. CDR3 nucleotides: TGTGCCAGCAGTCCCCGGGTCGGGGGGGAGCAGTTCTTC. Its protein is CASSPRVGGEQFF.

The CDR3 reads CASGASFYTEAFF. CDR3 DNA sequence: TGTGCCAGCGGCGCCTCTTTTTATACTGAAGCTTTCTTT. The chain carries TRBV12-3 or TRBV12-4 and TRBJ1-1; no firm D call. V lost 8 bases and J 5 bases, leaving 15 bases between the germline ends. The CDR3 sequence is 13 residues long.

The V gene is TRBV7-3, the J gene TRBJ2-6, with a possible D match to TRBD1 (6 bases). This CDR3 region has 14 residues. Germline loops: CDR1 SGHTA, CDR2 FQGTGA. Between the trimmed V and J ends, which lost 8 bases and 1 base, there was a span of 9 bases. In DNA, the CDR3 is TGTGCCAGCGGCCAGGGGTCTGGGGCCAACGTCCTGACTTTC. Protein sequence: CASGQGSGANVLTF.

The DNA of the CDR3 is TGTGCCAGCAGCTTAGCGGACAGAAAATCATATGGCTACACCTTC. This gives the protein CASSLADRKSYGYTF. V and J are TRBV7-9 and TRBJ1-2, with D possibly being TRBD1 (6 bases). From germline, CDR1 is SEHNR and CDR2 FQNEAQ (reference sequence). CDR3 size: 15 residues. With 0 bases removed from V and 5 bases from J, the gap between germline ends came to 13 bases.